This T cell receptor (beta chain) was recorded in a study of early T cells in non-severe SARS-CoV-2 infection. Study-level background: Whole-blood bulk RNA, unsorted, was sequenced, and chains were unpaired. Study outcomes and limitations: Private and CD4 specificities were missed by VDJdb matching, which favored anti-spike CD8 responses.

As regards this clonotype: What it binds is unknown.

Looked up from germline, CDR1 is KGHSH and CDR2 is LQKENI. CDR3 size: 17 residues. Trimming at V came to 4 bases and at J to 5 bases, leaving 15 bases not matched to a gene. Tagging with unique molecular identifiers was applied to individual cDNA molecules. TCRdb re-analysed the 5' RACE reads in MiXCR, keeping a single row per CDR3 protein. The data show tens of thousands of distinct CDR3 sequences, with approximately 12% seen just once and approximately 4.5% held by the top ten. The clonotype comes from an adult who was a healthcare worker with PCR-confirmed SARS-CoV-2 infection or an uninfected control (not recorded which). The chain uses TRBV18 and TRBJ2-5; TRBD1 aligns across 8 bases. The specimen sequenced was whole blood. CDR3 loop: CASSQGGQVPERETQYF. CDR3 nucleotides: TGTGCCAGCTCACAGGGGGGACAGGTCCCCGAAAGGGAGACCCAGTACTTC. The whole variable domain, remainder taken from reference TRBV18 and TRBJ2-5, is NAGVMQNPRHLVRRRGQEARLRCSPMKGHSHVYWYRQLPEEGLKFMVYLQKENIIDESGMPKERFSAEFPKEGPSILRIQQVVRGDSAAYFCASSQGGQVPERETQYFGPGTRLLVL.